This T cell receptor beta chain was identified in a study of beta chain features in type 1 diabetes. Broader study findings: Amplification by PCR could prefer shorter templates, with the same effect in patients and controls.

Only a few counts were recorded for this clone. No antigen is known for it. This CDR3 has 15 residues. Trimming removed 1 base from V and 4 bases from J; junction bases left unmatched: 4. Germline loops: CDR1 SGHNT, CDR2 YENEEA. Of the isolated RNA, all was reverse transcribed, and so the sequenced material was expressed TCRB transcripts. Profiled with immunoSEQ multiplex PCR; TCRdb holds only in-frame clones, not every one. This table holds nearly 250,000 clones, roughly 13% found once. The receptor was isolated from a woman aged 40 to 50 in good health. V gene TRBV11-3 combines with J gene TRBJ2-1; 7 positions match TRBD2. The sequencing input was naive CD4+ T cells from blood. The CDR3 here is CASSLAAGKYNEQFF. CDR3 nucleotides: TGTGCCAGCAGCTTAGCAGCGGGGAAGTACAATGAGCAGTTCTTC.